These T cell receptor beta chains were read from a single sample in a study of shared clonotypes between healthy human individuals. Here immunoSEQ multiplex PCR was the method, and the copy in TCRdb shows in-frame clones only, minus some. This table has 2 million to 2.5 million clones, roughly 92% appearing once. Specimen: naive CD4+ T cells from PBMCs. These receptors were obtained from a man younger than 30 in good health. Some clones in this sample may be carry-over from other donors' samples. Each CDR3 is given with its conserved first and last residue. D genes are given only for firm matches. Size is omitted from some rows. Given values are once, few, many or a class for expanded clones.

v_call: TRBV6-5
d_call: .
clone_size: .
j_call: TRBJ2-1
cdr3_aa: CASSSGLEQFF
cdr3_nt: TGTGCCAGCAGTTCGGGACTTGAGCAGTTCTTC

v_call: TRBV7-2
d_call: .
clone_size: .
j_call: TRBJ2-1
cdr3_aa: CASSPSLYNEQFF
cdr3_nt: TGTGCCAGCAGCCCCTCTCTCTACAATGAGCAGTTCTTC

v_call: TRBV7-3
d_call: .
clone_size: .
j_call: TRBJ2-2
cdr3_aa: CASSWGLTSNTGELFF
cdr3_nt: TGTGCCAGCAGCTGGGGACTGACCTCGAACACCGGGGAGCTGTTTTTT

v_call: TRBV6-6
d_call: .
clone_size: .
j_call: TRBJ1-3
cdr3_aa: CASSYSPGYSGNTIYF
cdr3_nt: TGTGCCAGCAGTTACTCCCCGGGATACTCTGGAAACACCATATATTTT

v_call: TRBV7-3
d_call: .
clone_size: .
j_call: TRBJ1-3
cdr3_aa: CASSLSPGRSGNTIYF
cdr3_nt: TGTGCCAGCAGCTTAAGCCCAGGTCGCTCTGGAAACACCATATATTTT

v_call: TRBV5-1
d_call: .
clone_size: few
j_call: TRBJ1-1
cdr3_aa: CASSDPQGDATEAFF
cdr3_nt: TGCGCCAGCAGCGACCCACAGGGAGATGCTACTGAAGCTTTCTTT

v_call: TRBV7-9
d_call: .
clone_size: .
j_call: TRBJ2-5
cdr3_aa: CASSPPPRETQYF
cdr3_nt: TGTGCCAGCAGCCCGCCCCCCCGGGAGACCCAGTACTTC

v_call: TRBV13
d_call: .
clone_size: .
j_call: TRBJ2-1
cdr3_aa: CASSLVPPTEQFF
cdr3_nt: TGTGCCAGCAGCTTAGTCCCCCCGACGGAGCAGTTCTTC

v_call: TRBV28
d_call: TRBD1
clone_size: .
j_call: TRBJ2-3
cdr3_aa: CASLDGTGYTDTQYF
cdr3_nt: TGTGCCAGCCTAGACGGGACAGGGTATACAGATACGCAGTATTTT

v_call: TRBV18
d_call: TRBD1
clone_size: .
j_call: TRBJ1-4
cdr3_aa: CASSPRGTESEKLFF
cdr3_nt: TGTGCCAGCTCACCGCGGGGGACAGAGAGTGAAAAACTGTTTTTT

v_call: TRBV5-1
d_call: TRBD2
clone_size: .
j_call: TRBJ2-2
cdr3_aa: CASSPGFASGTTQRNTGELFF
cdr3_nt: TGCGCCAGCAGCCCGGGATTCGCTAGCGGGACAACCCAAAGAAACACCGGGGAGCTGTTTTTT

v_call: TRBV28
d_call: TRBD1
clone_size: .
j_call: TRBJ1-5
cdr3_aa: CAGSRDRSQPQHF
cdr3_nt: TGTGCCGGAAGCCGGGACAGGTCTCAACCCCAGCATTTT

v_call: TRBV28
d_call: .
clone_size: .
j_call: TRBJ2-7
cdr3_aa: CAGSGNGVEQYF
cdr3_nt: TGTGCCGGCTCAGGGAACGGGGTCGAGCAGTACTTC

v_call: TRBV4-3
d_call: TRBD1
clone_size: .
j_call: TRBJ2-1
cdr3_aa: CASSQIQGAGNEQFF
cdr3_nt: TGCGCCAGCAGCCAGATACAGGGGGCGGGCAATGAGCAGTTCTTC

v_call: TRBV6-1
d_call: .
clone_size: .
j_call: TRBJ1-1
cdr3_aa: CASRRGADTEAFF
cdr3_nt: TGTGCCAGCAGGCGCGGGGCTGACACTGAAGCTTTCTTT

v_call: TRBV19
d_call: TRBD1
clone_size: .
j_call: TRBJ1-2
cdr3_aa: CASSSRGHNGYTF
cdr3_nt: TGTGCCAGTAGTTCGAGGGGGCACAATGGCTACACCTTC

v_call: TRBV5-1
d_call: .
clone_size: .
j_call: TRBJ1-2
cdr3_aa: CASSLENYGYTF
cdr3_nt: TGCGCCAGCAGCTTGGAGAACTATGGCTACACCTTC

v_call: TRBV28
d_call: .
clone_size: .
j_call: TRBJ2-1
cdr3_aa: CASSFTSDSYNEQFF
cdr3_nt: TGTGCCAGCAGTTTTACAAGCGACTCCTACAATGAGCAGTTCTTC

v_call: TRBV28
d_call: TRBD2
clone_size: .
j_call: TRBJ2-2
cdr3_aa: CASSLGTSGGGELFF
cdr3_nt: TGTGCCAGCAGTTTAGGGACTAGCGGGGGCGGGGAGCTGTTTTTT

v_call: TRBV7-3
d_call: TRBD2
clone_size: once
j_call: TRBJ2-2
cdr3_aa: CASSLIAGAGELFF
cdr3_nt: TGTGCCAGCAGCTTAATTGCGGGAGCCGGGGAGCTGTTTTTT

v_call: TRBV7-8
d_call: TRBD2
clone_size: .
j_call: TRBJ2-2
cdr3_aa: CAVKSAGEYTGELFF
cdr3_nt: TGTGCCGTGAAGTCGGCGGGAGAGTACACCGGGGAGCTGTTTTTT

v_call: TRBV5-4
d_call: .
clone_size: .
j_call: TRBJ1-2
cdr3_aa: CASSLARENYGYTF
cdr3_nt: TGTGCCAGCAGCTTGGCCAGGGAGAACTATGGCTACACCTTC

v_call: TRBV19
d_call: TRBD1
clone_size: once
j_call: TRBJ1-5
cdr3_aa: CASTGGIDRGNQPQHF
cdr3_nt: TGTGCCAGTACTGGAGGTATTGACAGGGGCAATCAGCCCCAGCATTTT

v_call: TRBV27
d_call: .
clone_size: .
j_call: TRBJ2-1
cdr3_aa: CASSLSKASSYNEQFF
cdr3_nt: TGTGCCAGCAGTTTATCGAAGGCGAGCTCCTACAATGAGCAGTTCTTC

v_call: TRBV28
d_call: .
clone_size: once
j_call: TRBJ1-4
cdr3_aa: CASSFGGAVDEKLFF
cdr3_nt: TGTGCCAGCAGTTTTGGAGGGGCGGTAGACGAAAAACTGTTTTTT

v_call: TRBV10-3
d_call: TRBD2
clone_size: .
j_call: TRBJ2-7
cdr3_aa: CAGSGNIYEQYF
cdr3_nt: TGTGCCGGTAGCGGGAACATCTACGAGCAGTACTTC

v_call: TRBV28
d_call: TRBD1
clone_size: once
j_call: TRBJ2-3
cdr3_aa: CASSSPPGAGTGFFTQYF
cdr3_nt: TGTGCCAGCAGTTCCCCTCCCGGAGCTGGGACAGGGTTTTTTACGCAGTATTTT

v_call: TRBV7-3
d_call: TRBD2
clone_size: .
j_call: TRBJ2-3
cdr3_aa: CASSPTGTSGTDTQYF
cdr3_nt: TGTGCCAGCAGCCCGACCGGGACTAGCGGGACGGATACGCAGTATTTT

v_call: TRBV27
d_call: TRBD2
clone_size: .
j_call: TRBJ2-1
cdr3_aa: CASSNERLAGYNEQFF
cdr3_nt: TGTGCCAGCTCTAATGAAAGACTAGCGGGGTACAATGAGCAGTTCTTC

v_call: TRBV15
d_call: TRBD2
clone_size: .
j_call: TRBJ2-7
cdr3_aa: CATSVRLAGVEQYF
cdr3_nt: TGTGCCACCAGCGTGCGACTAGCGGGAGTTGAGCAGTACTTC

v_call: TRBV7-8
d_call: TRBD1
clone_size: .
j_call: TRBJ2-7
cdr3_aa: CASSPQTGANEQYF
cdr3_nt: TGTGCCAGCAGCCCCCAGACAGGGGCCAACGAGCAGTACTTC

v_call: TRBV27
d_call: .
clone_size: .
j_call: TRBJ1-5
cdr3_aa: CASSRPGVGQPQHF
cdr3_nt: TGTGCCAGCAGCCGCCCAGGGGTAGGACAGCCCCAGCATTTT

v_call: TRBV28
d_call: .
clone_size: .
j_call: TRBJ1-4
cdr3_aa: CASSYAGTNEKLFF
cdr3_nt: TGTGCCAGCAGTTACGCGGGGACAAATGAAAAACTGTTTTTT

v_call: TRBV28
d_call: TRBD2
clone_size: .
j_call: TRBJ2-7
cdr3_aa: CASSLGTSLNEQYF
cdr3_nt: TGTGCCAGCAGCCTGGGGACTAGCTTGAACGAGCAGTACTTC

v_call: TRBV19
d_call: .
clone_size: .
j_call: TRBJ2-2
cdr3_aa: CASTRNTGELFF
cdr3_nt: TGTGCCAGTACGAGGAACACCGGGGAGCTGTTTTTT